This T cell receptor beta chain was obtained from a study of cytomegalovirus exposure and HLA in healthy donors. Study-wide background: As released early, the data held roughly 85 million unique TCRs from HLA-typed donors.

As to this clone: Its cognate antigen is unknown.

The germline V and J ends were trimmed by 2 bases and 8 bases, with 8 bases remaining between them. Germline values: CDR1 SGHRS, CDR2 YFSETQ. CDR3 size: 12 residues. Study-wide results and caveats: The study recorded 160 or so TCR beta chains that were cytomegalovirus-associated. Later analysis associated a missense DCLRE1C variant with TCR beta V- and J-gene trimming. It was assumed in the presence/absence analyses that sequencing depth was roughly uniform across donors.

The PCR ran on 60 Vbeta and 13 Jbeta primers. The repertoire was sequenced with immunoSEQ multiplex PCR; TCRdb's copy has only in-frame clones and lacks some. The sample shows 29,000 or so clones, more than 55% of them seen only once. Sequencing input: PBMCs. The V gene is TRBV5-1, the J gene TRBJ2-1; D might be TRBD2 (5 bases). This TCR was recovered from a male donor in good health and CMV-seropositive. The CDR3 DNA sequence: TGCGCCAGCAGCTTTAGCGTCGATGAGCAGTTCTTC. Amino acid sequence: CASSFSVDEQFF.